Below, 24 T cell receptor beta chains from the same sample are listed, as sequenced in a study of vaccination effects on CD4 cells after COVID-19. Clones were sequenced by immunoSEQ multiplex PCR, and TCRdb holds only the in-frame ones, with some missing. This table holds tens of thousands of clones, roughly 73% found once. After expansion with viral peptide pools in the ViraFEST assay, antigen-specific CD4+ T cells were sequenced. The authors isolated CD4+ T cells after about 10 days of culture. In the vaccine recipients, nucleocapsid antibodies were negative and there was no prior SARS-CoV-2 infection. Their recognized antigens are unknown. The specimen was CD4+ T cells from PBMCs cultured with HCoV-NL63 spike peptides, collected before COVID-19 vaccination. These receptors were taken from a human donor who received a COVID-19 vaccine.

This chain connects TRBV6-6 to TRBJ2-7; D might be TRBD1 (6 bases). Germline CDR1 and CDR2: MNHNY and SVGAGI (reference sequence). V shed 4 bases and J shed 2 bases, with 15 bases lying between them. CDR3 length: 15 amino acids. CDR3 DNA sequence: TGTGCCAGCAGTTCCCCGGGACATGGGACCTACGAGCAGTACTTC. Residues: CASSSPGHGTYEQYF.

J is TRBJ2-2 and V is TRBV18, with a possible D match to TRBD2 (6 bases). This CDR3 has 16 residues. V lost 3 bases to trimming and J lost 1 base, with 12 bases between them. Per the germline V gene, CDR1 is KGHSH and CDR2 is LQKENI. The CDR3 sequence: CASSPLRRENTGELFF. The CDR3 nucleotides are TGTGCCAGCTCACCCCTACGGCGGGAGAACACCGGGGAGCTGTTTTTT.

The table lists this clone with a few counts. This chain joins TRBV4-2 and TRBJ1-2; D is unclear. The CDR3 extends over 16 amino acids. V was trimmed by 4 bases and J by 3 bases, leaving 18 bases between them. Germline assignment: CDR1 LGHNA and CDR2 YNFKEQ. DNA for the CDR3: TGTGCCAGCAGCCCCTCCGGGCTGAGTAAGGACTATGGCTACACCTTC. Amino acids: CASSPSGLSKDYGYTF.

The chain combines TRBV7-2 with TRBJ1-2, with D uncertain. The CDR3 runs 14 residues. Germline CDR1 SGHTA, CDR2 FQGNSA. V was cut by 3 bases and J by 0 bases, with 8 bases left in between. In DNA form, the CDR3 reads TGTGCCAGCAGCTTGTTCGGAGCTAACTATGGCTACACCTTC. It is translated as CASSLFGANYGYTF.

The V gene is TRBV10-3, the J gene TRBJ2-5, with TRBD1 as a possible D gene (5 bases). Germline lookup yields CDR1 ENHRY and CDR2 SYGVKD. This CDR3 is 16 amino acids long. V was pared by 2 bases and J by 2 bases, with 15 bases between. This chain's CDR3 is CAISEVYDSQQETQYF. The CDR3 region has the DNA TGTGCCATCAGTGAGGTCTACGACAGCCAACAAGAGACCCAGTACTTC.

The CDR3, as DNA: TGTGCCAGCAGAAACAGGGGGATCACTGAAGCTTTCTTT. It is translated as CASRNRGITEAFF. This rearrangement joins TRBV12-3 or TRBV12-4 to TRBJ1-1, with 8 bases aligning to TRBD1. This CDR3 has 13 amino acids. Trimming removed 6 bases from V and 4 bases from J; junction bases left unmatched: 4.

The chain couples TRBV6-5 to TRBJ2-4, with 10 bases matching TRBD1. The CDR3 runs 13 residues. V lost 10 bases and J lost 8; bases outside the gene matches: 8. Germline CDR1 and CDR2: MNHEY and SVGAGI. The CDR3 DNA follows: TGTGCCACAAACCGGGACAGGGGTGACATTCAGTACTTC. The encoded protein is CATNRDRGDIQYF.

In this sample, this clone turned up a few times. This chain links TRBV28 with TRBJ2-7; TRBD2 agrees at 13 bases. This CDR3 contains 16 residues. Germline values: CDR1 MDHEN, CDR2 SYDVKM. J lost 0 bases, V lost 11 bases, and 10 bases had no gene match. This chain's CDR3 is CAGRLAGGPDSYEQYF. The CDR3 DNA reads as TGTGCCGGAAGACTAGCGGGGGGCCCAGACTCCTACGAGCAGTACTTC.

This rearrangement joins TRBV3-1 (or the pseudogene TRBV3-2) to TRBJ2-7; 8 bases fit TRBD2. CDR3 size: 15 residues. Germline trimming cut 0 bases from V and 4 bases from J; bases unmatched to any gene: 5. The germline V gene encodes CDR1 LGHDT and CDR2 YNNKEL (reference sequence). The CDR3 is CASSQDTGGPYEQYF. DNA of the CDR3: TGTGCCAGCAGCCAAGATACGGGAGGGCCATACGAGCAGTACTTC.

Comments on this clone: Within the sample, other DNA sequences also encode this same CDR3. The J gene is TRBJ1-2, the V gene TRBV12-3 or TRBV12-4; unclear D gene. V lost 1 base and J lost 2, with 5 bases in between. The CDR3 runs 13 residues. The CDR3 nucleotides read TGTGCCAGCAGTTTAGGCGCGAACTATGGCTACACCTTC. It encodes CASSLGANYGYTF.

The V call is TRBV5-1, the J call TRBJ2-7; D may be TRBD1 (6 bases). The length of the CDR3 is 15 residues. Germline CDR1 SGHRS, CDR2 YFSETQ. The V gene lost 2 bases and the J gene lost 0 bases, with 12 bases spanning the gap. The CDR3 reads CASSFVDSVSYEQYF. CDR3 sequence (DNA): TGCGCCAGCAGCTTCGTGGACAGTGTCTCCTACGAGCAGTACTTC.

The rearrangement uses TRBV6-5 and TRBJ2-2; D possibly corresponds to TRBD1 (5 bases). The CDR3 consists of 13 residues. V lost 10 bases to trimming and J lost 5 bases, with 14 bases between them. Germline lookup yields CDR1 MNHEY and CDR2 SVGAGI. The CDR3 DNA reads as TGTGCCACCAAACGCTCAGGGACCGGGGAGCTGTTTTTT. It codes for CATKRSGTGELFF.

This clone was seen a single time. The chain recombines TRBV5-6 with TRBJ2-7; D is possibly TRBD1 (7 bases). Trimming left V 2 bases short and J 3 bases short, with 21 bases between. The CDR3 is made up of 17 amino acids. Germline loops: CDR1 SGHDT, CDR2 YYEEEE. Written as DNA, the CDR3 is TGTGCCAGCAGCTTTCGCGGCGGGGATCAGGGGGTCTACGAGCAGTACTTC. The encoded protein is CASSFRGGDQGVYEQYF. Full variable domain (missing parts from reference TRBV5-6 and TRBJ2-7): DAGVTQSPTHLIKTRGQQVTLRCSPKSGHDTVSWYQQALGQGPQFIFQYYEEEERQRGNFPDRFSGHQFPNYSSELNVNALLLGDSALYLCASSFRGGDQGVYEQYFGPGTRLTVT.

The chain employs TRBV5-6 and TRBJ2-5, with D possibly matching TRBD1 (5 bases). The CDR3 contains 15 residues. CDR1 SGHDT and CDR2 YYEEEE come from the germline V gene. Between the trimmed V and J ends, which lost 0 bases and 1 base, there was a span of 10 bases. CDR3 amino acids: CASSLARQGQETQYF. CDR3 DNA sequence: TGTGCCAGCAGCTTGGCCCGTCAGGGCCAAGAGACCCAGTACTTC.

This clone was observed a handful of times. The rearrangement uses TRBV5-1 and TRBJ2-4, with D perhaps matching TRBD2 (5 bases). Germline CDR1 and CDR2: SGHRS and YFSETQ. This CDR3 has 16 residues. Trimming removed 0 bases at V and 8 bases at J, with 18 bases between. The CDR3 sequence: CASSLGASRSYDIQYF. CDR3 sequence (DNA): TGCGCCAGCAGCTTGGGGGCTAGCAGGTCTTACGACATTCAGTACTTC. Full variable domain (rest looked up from reference TRBV5-1 and TRBJ2-4): KAGVTQTPRYLIKTRGQQVTLSCSPISGHRSVSWYQQTPGQGLQFLFEYFSETQRNKGNFPGRFSGRQFSNSRSEMNVSTLELGDSALYLCASSLGASRSYDIQYFGAGTRLSVL.

In its sample, this clone was seen a few times. This chain joins TRBV5-6 and TRBJ2-5, with 8 bases matching TRBD1. J gave up 2 bases and V 4 bases, and 7 bases lay outside the gene matches. CDR1 is SGHDT and CDR2 is YYEEEE in the germline V gene. The CDR3 has 15 amino acids. CDR3 bases: TGTGCCAGCAGCCACCGACAGGGGACACAAGAGACCCAGTACTTC. This encodes CASSHRQGTQETQYF.

The CDR3, as DNA: TGTGCCAGCAGCCCAGGACAAGGGAAACCCGGGGAGCTGTTTTTT. Translation: CASSPGQGKPGELFF. This sequence joins TRBV6-2 or TRBV6-3 and TRBJ2-2, with D possibly matching TRBD1 (5 bases). CDR3 length: 15 amino acids. The germline gives CDR1 MNHEY, CDR2 SVGEGT. The V gene lost 6 bases and the J gene lost 6 bases, with 17 bases spanning the gap.

In its sample, this clone is medium-sized. V is TRBV11-3 and J is TRBJ2-2; D unclear. Trimming left V 1 base short and J 6 bases short, with 3 bases between. Germline V gene lookup returns CDR1 SGHNT and CDR2 YENEEA. The CDR3 length is 12 residues. This CDR3 reads CASSLGAGELFF. DNA for the CDR3: TGTGCCAGCAGCTTAGGAGCCGGGGAGCTGTTTTTT.

V gene TRBV12-5 combines with J gene TRBJ1-5, with a possible D match to TRBD1 (6 bases). V shed 2 bases and J shed 3 bases, with 8 bases lying between them. The CDR3 is 14 residues long. From germline, CDR1 is LGHNT and CDR2 FRNRAP. Here the CDR3 reads CASGLRQDNQPQHF. CDR3 nucleotides: TGTGCTAGTGGTTTGCGACAGGACAATCAGCCCCAGCATTTT.

The DNA for the CDR3 is TGCGCCAGCAGCCAAACTACAGGGGCGGGCACAGATACGCAGTATTTT. Its translation is CASSQTTGAGTDTQYF. The chain couples TRBV4-3 to TRBJ2-3; 7 bases match TRBD1. The V gene's germline CDR1 is LGHNA and CDR2 YSLEER. J gave up 1 base and V 2 bases, and 6 bases lay outside the gene matches. The CDR3 runs 16 residues.

Regarding this clone: The junction shows a germline mismatch at one end, possibly a read error. V gene TRBV2 combines with J gene TRBJ2-4; D is ambiguous. The germline V gene has CDR1 SNHLY and CDR2 FYNNEI. This CDR3 contains 10 residues. The CDR3 nucleotides are TGTGCCAGCAGTGAAGACGTTCTCCTTTTC. Translated, it gives CASSEDVLLF.

This clone has a handful of counts. V gene TRBV27 combines with J gene TRBJ1-1; a weak D match, TRBD1 (5 bases). This CDR3 is built from 13 residues. The germline V gene has CDR1 MNHEY and CDR2 SMNVEV (reference sequence). The V and J ends lost 5 bases and 1 base respectively, with 8 bases between them. The DNA for the CDR3 is TGTGCCAGCAGTGGCAGGGAGAACACTGAAGCTTTCTTT. As protein: CASSGRENTEAFF.

J is TRBJ1-2 and V is TRBV12-3 or TRBV12-4, with no clear D. The CDR3 spans 13 residues. The V and J ends lost 6 bases and 5 bases respectively, with 13 bases between them. The CDR3 spells CASSLNGGYGYTF. For the CDR3, the DNA is TGTGCCAGCAGCTTAAATGGAGGATATGGCTACACCTTC.

The chain is built from TRBV21-1 and TRBJ1-1; TRBD1, the table's D call, was not compared with the DNA. TRBV21-1 counts as a pseudogene. The CDR3 contains 15 residues. The CDR3 DNA reads TGTGCCAGCAGCAAAGAATGGGGCGGACGTACTGAAGCTTTCTTT. Translation: CASSKEWGGRTEAFF.